The rows below give T cell receptor beta chains drawn from one sample of a study of beta chain features in type 1 diabetes. Here immunoSEQ multiplex PCR was the method, and the copy in TCRdb shows in-frame clones only, minus some. This sample yields fewer than 150,000 clones, of which less than 9% are seen a single time; 1.3% to 1.5% belongs to the top ten. Sequenced: central memory CD4+ T cells from blood. The origin of the receptors is a woman in her 30s in good health. Each CDR3 is given without its conserved first and last residue.

>TRBV6-5|12
ASSPARGLNEQY
>TRBV3-1/TRBV3-2|7
ARLYGYT
>TRBV10-3|11
AIKTGTYNEQF
>TRBV6-5|12
ASSTGTGRTGYT
>TRBV4-1|11
ASSAQTGVTIY
>TRBV6-5|11
ATRGGKDQPQH
>TRBV18|12
ASSPSRREGAQY
>TRBV18|13
ASSLGTDSTYGYT
>TRBV30|12
AWILSGGAGELF
>TRBV7-8|14
ASSRNAGGPNQPQH